This T cell receptor beta chain was sequenced during a study of blood T cell repertoires in COVID-19. Study-wide context: Acute-phase and convalescent COVID-19 samples originated in the United States, Italy and Spain. T cells, B-cell-depleted T cells, or PBMCs supplied cDNA or gDNA.

Original handling: Amplification of reference gene primers was used by the study to estimate nucleated cell counts. The repertoire was sequenced with immunoSEQ multiplex PCR; TCRdb's copy has only in-frame clones and lacks some. V and J calls and clone size follow that table, whereas D and trimming were derived from the DNA. The table has about 300,000 clones, approximately 85% seen once; the top ten hold about 8.6%. Germline loops: CDR1 SGHRS, CDR2 YFSETQ. This CDR3 contains 13 residues. The germline V and J ends were trimmed by 0 bases and 6 bases, with 8 bases remaining between them. The chain links TRBV5-1 to TRBJ2-3; the D gene is possibly TRBD1 (5 bases). Specimen: peripheral blood. This clonotype was sampled from a man between 18 and 35 years old with active or convalescent COVID-19. This CDR3 reads CASSLGNRDTQYF. As DNA, the CDR3 is TGCGCCAGCAGCTTGGGAAACAGGGATACGCAGTATTTT.